What follows describes a single TCR beta chain. This entry comes from a study of blood T cell repertoires in COVID-19. About the study: PBMCs, B-cell-depleted T cells, or T cells provided the cDNA or gDNA that made up the material.

The authors' processing: It was from reference gene primer amplification that nucleated cell counts were estimated. Sequenced by immunoSEQ multiplex PCR; TCRdb stores in-frame clones only, minus some. V, J and clone size were drawn from that table, and D and trimming were deduced from the DNA. Of approximately 140,000 clones listed, 70% to 90% are singletons. V gave up 6 bases and J gave up 0 bases; unmatched junction bases: 4. Germline CDR1 reads KGHDR; CDR2 reads SFDVKD. The CDR3 has 15 residues. The sequence was obtained from a man aged 70 or older with acute or convalescent COVID-19. The sample consisted of peripheral blood. The V call is TRBV24-1, the J call TRBJ2-5, with 9 bases matching TRBD2. This CDR3 is CATSTSGQHQETQYF. The CDR3 DNA is TGTGCCACCAGTACTAGCGGGCAGCACCAAGAGACCCAGTACTTC.